This T cell receptor (beta chain) was captured in a study of blood T cell repertoires in COVID-19. Study as a whole: T cells, B-cell-depleted T cells, or PBMCs supplied cDNA or gDNA.

Authors' data handling: Estimation of nucleated cell counts was performed using reference gene primer amplification. Assay: immunoSEQ multiplex PCR; the TCRdb copy retains only in-frame clones and omits some. That table gives V, J and clone size, and the DNA gave D and trimming. The data contain around 62,000 clones, roughly 91% of them singletons. Recruits, aged about 18 to 95 years, lived in some 25 US areas. Categorization into cohorts depended on clinical history that participants reported. Germline CDR1 is MDHEN and CDR2 is SYDVKM. The CDR3 extends over 14 amino acids. The germline V and J ends were trimmed by 2 bases and 4 bases, with 11 bases remaining between them.

Sample: PBMCs or T cells enriched from blood (not recorded which). The chain joins TRBV28 to TRBJ1-2; D gene ambiguous. This clonotype originated in a middle-aged woman who had recovered from COVID-19. The CDR3 here is CASSLEQSRYGYTF. The CDR3 region has the DNA TGTGCCAGCAGTTTAGAACAGAGTCGCTATGGCTACACCTTC.